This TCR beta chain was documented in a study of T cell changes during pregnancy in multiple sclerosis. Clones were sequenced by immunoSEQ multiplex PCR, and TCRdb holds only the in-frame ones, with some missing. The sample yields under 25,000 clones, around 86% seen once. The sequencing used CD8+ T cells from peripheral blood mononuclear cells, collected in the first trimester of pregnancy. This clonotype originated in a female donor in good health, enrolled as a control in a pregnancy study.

DNA for the CDR3: TGTGCCAGCACCCTCGGCACTGAAGCTTTCTTT. This translates into CASTLGTEAFF. The chain couples TRBV2 to TRBJ1-1; no firm D call. The V gene's germline CDR1 is SNHLY and CDR2 FYNNEI. The V end lost 7 bases, the J end lost 4 bases, and 7 bases lay between the germline ends. The CDR3 runs to 11 residues.